The present entry profiles one T cell receptor (beta chain) with its context. Its antigen is undetermined. Isolated RNA was reverse transcribed in full, so expressed TCRB transcripts were sequenced. Sequencing used immunoSEQ multiplex PCR; TCRdb keeps in-frame clones, though not all of them. This sample yields about 360,000 clones, of which around 12% are seen a single time; 0.017% belongs to the top ten. The source of the sample is a study of beta chain features in type 1 diabetes. Study outcomes and limitations: For TCRB rearrangement, an influence of HLA type remained unresolved here.

The sequenced sample consisted of naive CD4+ T cells from blood. This clonotype originated in a man aged 18 to 29 in good health.

The CDR3 DNA sequence: TGTGCCAGCAGTTCGGGGTTAGCGGGGCAAGAGACCCAGTACTTC. It specifies CASSSGLAGQETQYF. The V call is TRBV7-8, the J call TRBJ2-5; 8 bases align to TRBD2. With 6 bases clipped from V and 2 bases from J, the junction kept 8 bases outside the gene matches. Germline V gives CDR1 SGHVS, CDR2 FQNEAQ. This CDR3 is built from 15 residues.